This TCR beta chain was captured by sequencing in a study of cytomegalovirus exposure and HLA in healthy donors. The PCR was carried out with 60 Vbeta primers and 13 Jbeta primers. The data were produced by immunoSEQ multiplex PCR, yet TCRdb's version contains in-frame clones alone and is incomplete. There are more than 85,000 clones in the sample; around 73% occur only once, and around 8% lies in the top ten. CDR1 is PRHDT and CDR2 is FYEKMQ in the germline V gene (reference sequence). The CDR3 covers 17 residues. The V gene end was trimmed by 3 bases and the J gene end by 6 bases; junction bases not matched to a gene: 10.

This sequence originates from a man between 35 and 55 years old in good health and CMV-seronegative. The genes are TRBV13 and TRBJ2-1; 11 bases are a match to TRBD2. Sequencing was carried out using PBMCs. Here the CDR3 DNA reads TGTGCCAGCAGCTTGGCTCCGGGACTAGCGGTTCCCAATGAGCAGTTCTTC. It translates to CASSLAPGLAVPNEQFF.